The next 28 T cell receptor beta chains were all read from a single sample in a study of blood T cell repertoires in COVID-19. Sequencing used immunoSEQ multiplex PCR; TCRdb keeps in-frame clones, though not all of them. The table shows 350,000 to 400,000 clones, with about 86% occurring only once. The sequencing sample was made of peripheral blood. All receptors come from a woman between 55 and 75 years old with COVID-19, enrolled during active disease.

V and J are TRBV29-1 and TRBJ2-5; tentatively, D is TRBD1 (6 bases). This CDR3 region has 12 residues. V lost 7 bases and J lost 1, with 10 bases in between. Germline-derived CDR1 and CDR2 are SQVTM and ANQGSEA. CDR3 in amino acids: CSAYRVQETQYF. CDR3 coding DNA: TGCAGCGCGTACAGGGTCCAAGAGACCCAGTACTTC.

The chain links TRBV3-1 (or the pseudogene TRBV3-2) to TRBJ2-3, with TRBD2 as a possible D gene (6 bases). The CDR3 is 18 amino acids. The ends were cut back, 0 bases at V and 5 bases at J, with 21 bases in the middle. The germline gives CDR1 LGHDT, CDR2 YNNKEL (reference sequence). The CDR3 protein is CASSQDADAGPVGDTQYF. The CDR3 DNA is TGTGCCAGCAGCCAAGACGCCGACGCGGGGCCCGTGGGAGATACGCAGTATTTT.

The gene calls are TRBV11-2 and TRBJ1-1, with no clear D. With 4 bases removed from V and 0 bases from J, the gap between germline ends came to 12 bases. Per germline, CDR1 SGHAT and CDR2 FQNNGV. CDR3 length equals 15 residues. This chain's CDR3 is CASSSLKLLNTEAFF. As DNA, the CDR3 is TGTGCCAGCAGCTCTCTCAAACTTCTGAACACTGAAGCTTTCTTT.

The chain employs TRBV6-5 and TRBJ1-1, with D unresolved. The CDR3 is 13 amino acids. The germline V gene encodes CDR1 MNHEY and CDR2 SVGAGI. V was cut by 7 bases and J by 8 bases, with 17 bases left in between. Here the CDR3 DNA reads TGTGCCAGCACCCCCCCCGGTGGGCGAGAAGCTTTCTTT. This codes for CASTPPGGREAFF.

The chain is built from TRBV5-1 and TRBJ2-2; unclear D gene. The CDR3 is made up of 12 amino acids. Deletions cut 0 bases from V and 7 bases from J, with 4 bases between. Germline-derived CDR1 and CDR2 are SGHRS and YFSETQ. The CDR3 here is CASSLVVGELFF. CDR3 bases: TGCGCCAGCAGCTTGGTAGTCGGGGAGCTGTTTTTT.

The V call is TRBV18, the J call TRBJ1-3, with TRBD1 matching over 9 bases. The V segment lost 5 bases and the J segment 0 bases; nucleotides outside the gene matches: 11. Germline V CDR1 and CDR2: KGHSH, LQKENI. The CDR3 length is 18 residues. The CDR3: CASSTGGTGLFSGNTIYF. The DNA for the CDR3 is TGTGCCAGCTCAACCGGAGGGACAGGGCTCTTCTCTGGAAACACCATATATTTT. The full variable domain, with the rest looked up from reference TRBV18 and TRBJ1-3, is NAGVMQNPRHLVRRRGQEARLRCSPMKGHSHVYWYRQLPEEGLKFMVYLQKENIIDESGMPKERFSAEFPKEGPSILRIQQVVRGDSAAYFCASSTGGTGLFSGNTIYFGEGSWLTVV.

The V gene is TRBV3-1 (or the pseudogene TRBV3-2), the J gene TRBJ2-3; D is uncertain. This CDR3 spans 12 amino acids. The germline V and J ends were trimmed by 3 bases and 2 bases, with 3 bases remaining between them. Per germline, CDR1 LGHDT and CDR2 YNNKEL (reference sequence). CDR3 coding DNA: TGTGCCAGCAGCCAGTACACAGATACGCAGTATTTT. Translated, it gives CASSQYTDTQYF.

The table lists this clone with a few counts. This chain links TRBV3-1 (or the pseudogene TRBV3-2) with TRBJ2-1, with 7 bases aligning to TRBD2. The CDR3 spans 13 residues. Germline V gene lookup returns CDR1 LGHDT and CDR2 YNNKEL (reference sequence). Trimming removed 1 base from V and 9 bases from J; junction bases left unmatched: 3. CDR3 region: CASSQGERGEQFF. The CDR3 bases are TGTGCCAGCAGCCAAGGGGAGCGGGGTGAGCAGTTCTTC.

The sample holds one count of this clone. The J gene is TRBJ1-2, the V gene TRBV6-5, with D hard to call. V was clipped by 3 bases and J by 3 bases, with 11 bases between them. Germline loops: CDR1 MNHEY, CDR2 SVGAGI. The CDR3 length is 14 residues. The CDR3 reads CASSYFPGYYGYTF. The CDR3 DNA reads as TGTGCCAGCAGTTATTTCCCAGGCTACTATGGCTACACCTTC.

The CDR3 spells CARSPGRDYGYTF. The DNA of the CDR3 is TGTGCCCGAAGTCCCGGTAGAGACTATGGCTACACCTTC. The chain combines TRBV30 with TRBJ1-2; D unclear. The CDR3 runs to 13 residues. The germline V and J ends were trimmed by 8 bases and 3 bases, with 16 bases remaining between them. The V gene's germline CDR1 is GTSNPN and CDR2 SVGIG (reference sequence).

The genes are TRBV10-3 and TRBJ1-4; perhaps TRBD1 as D (6 bases). This CDR3 is built from 13 residues. Trimming pared 6 bases from V and 3 bases from J, leaving 8 bases between. Germline-derived CDR1 and CDR2 are ENHRY and SYGVKD. In nucleotides, the CDR3 is TGTGCCATCAGACAGGGCGCTAATGAAAAACTGTTTTTT. Protein: CAIRQGANEKLFF.

The V call is TRBV10-3, the J call TRBJ2-1; 10 bases line up with TRBD2. The germline V gene has CDR1 ENHRY and CDR2 SYGVKD. This CDR3 contains 16 residues. The V segment lost 7 bases and the J segment 1 base; nucleotides outside the gene matches: 7. Here the CDR3 reads CAITGSGGWSYNEQFF. Here the CDR3 DNA reads TGTGCCATCACCGGTAGCGGGGGGTGGTCCTACAATGAGCAGTTCTTC.

The V gene is TRBV5-6, the J gene TRBJ1-1; 8 bases match TRBD1. There are 15 residues in the CDR3. V was clipped by 4 bases and J by 6 bases; unmatched bases: 11. CDR1 is SGHDT, CDR2 YYEEEE, per germline. CDR3 sequence (DNA): TGTGCCAGCAGCCCCGATCGCAGGGGGCGGTCTGAAGCTTTCTTT. Its translation is CASSPDRRGRSEAFF.

The chain recombines TRBV11-3 with TRBJ2-3; 13 nucleotides match TRBD2. Germline CDR1 SGHNT, CDR2 YENEEA. Germline trimming cut 4 bases from V and 6 bases from J; bases unmatched to any gene: 7. This CDR3 spans 16 amino acids. The CDR3 here is CASSSGLAGARDTQYF. As DNA, the CDR3 is TGTGCCAGCAGCTCCGGACTAGCGGGGGCGAGGGATACGCAGTATTTT.

The V gene is TRBV9, the J gene TRBJ1-2; maybe TRBD1 (6 bases). Trimming cost V 0 bases and J 6 bases, with 9 bases left between them. The CDR3 has 13 residues. The V gene's germline CDR1 is SGDLS and CDR2 YYNGEE. The CDR3 loop reads CASSVGQANGYTF. The CDR3 DNA reads TGTGCCAGCAGCGTAGGACAGGCTAATGGCTACACCTTC.

This chain connects TRBV3-1 (or the pseudogene TRBV3-2) to TRBJ1-2; D unresolved. The CDR3 has 12 residues. V was clipped by 1 base and J by 4 bases, with 4 bases between them. CDR1 is LGHDT, CDR2 YNNKEL, per germline (reference sequence). CDR3 sequence: CASSQGVYGYTF. The CDR3 bases are TGTGCCAGCAGCCAAGGAGTCTATGGCTACACCTTC.

This chain uses TRBV4-1 with TRBJ1-5; D is ambiguous. V lost 4 bases to trimming and J lost 5 bases, with 12 bases between them. The CDR3 is 14 amino acids. Germline assignment: CDR1 MGHRA and CDR2 YSYEKL. CDR3 coding DNA: TGCGCCAGCAGCCGTGGCGGTTTTGATCAGCCCCAGCATTTT. This codes for CASSRGGFDQPQHF.

The chain recombines TRBV3-1 (or the pseudogene TRBV3-2) with TRBJ2-2; tentatively, D is TRBD1 (5 bases). Trimming pared 5 bases from V and 6 bases from J, leaving 10 bases between. Germline values: CDR1 LGHDT, CDR2 YNNKEL (reference sequence). The CDR3 loop spans 13 amino acids. CDR3 region: CASSSRQSGELFF. Written as DNA, the CDR3 is TGTGCCAGCAGCTCCAGACAGTCCGGGGAGCTGTTTTTT.

The rearrangement joins TRBV7-6 to TRBJ1-1; D unresolved. From germline, CDR1 is SGHVS and CDR2 FNYEAQ. The germline V and J ends were trimmed by 1 base and 1 base, with 13 bases remaining between them. The CDR3 runs to 16 residues. The CDR3 region is CASSLERSRGNTEAFF. CDR3 DNA: TGTGCCAGCAGCTTAGAAAGGTCGAGAGGGAACACTGAAGCTTTCTTT.

The V call is TRBV12-3 or TRBV12-4, the J call TRBJ1-1, with unresolved D. V lost 7 bases and J 1 base, leaving 10 bases between the germline ends. The CDR3 runs 13 residues. CDR3: CASTLTKNTEAFF. DNA of the CDR3: TGTGCCAGCACCCTAACGAAGAACACTGAAGCTTTCTTT.

The V and J genes are TRBV29-1 and TRBJ1-4; 7 nucleotides agree with TRBD1. This CDR3 has 13 amino acids. Per the germline V gene, CDR1 is SQVTM and CDR2 is ANQGSEA. The V gene end was trimmed by 6 bases and the J gene end by 10 bases; junction bases not matched to a gene: 11. This CDR3 is CSVMGQSAAKLFF. The CDR3 nucleotides read TGCAGCGTCATGGGACAGAGTGCGGCAAAACTGTTTTTT.

This chain uses TRBV9 with TRBJ1-1, with 8 nucleotides matching TRBD1. Germline V gene sequence: CDR1 SGDLS, CDR2 YYNGEE. After removal of 4 bases from V and 5 bases from J, the junction contained 7 bases not matched to a gene. CDR3 size: 14 residues. CDR3: CASSPRTGYTEAFF. In nucleotides, the CDR3 is TGTGCCAGCAGCCCTCGGACAGGGTATACTGAAGCTTTCTTT.

J is TRBJ1-2 and V is TRBV4-3; 9 bases match TRBD1. The germline CDR1 and CDR2 sequences are LGHNA and YSLEER. V trimming: 0 bases; J trimming: 6 bases; junction bases outside the gene matches: 8. This CDR3 is 16 amino acids long. This CDR3 reads CASSQDHLDRGDGYTF. CDR3 in DNA: TGCGCCAGCAGCCAAGATCATTTGGACAGGGGAGATGGCTACACCTTC.

The gene calls are TRBV3-1 (or the pseudogene TRBV3-2) and TRBJ1-2, with TRBD1 as a possible D gene (6 bases). CDR3 length equals 15 residues. CDR1 is LGHDT, CDR2 YNNKEL, per germline (reference sequence). V was trimmed by 6 bases and J by 0 bases, leaving 14 bases between them. The CDR3 sequence is CASSLQGLANYGYTF. The CDR3 DNA reads TGTGCCAGCAGTTTACAGGGATTAGCTAACTATGGCTACACCTTC.

The rearrangement links TRBV28 to TRBJ2-7; D is undetermined. CDR1 MDHEN and CDR2 SYDVKM come from the germline V gene. CDR3 size: 15 residues. V lost 5 bases to trimming and J lost 0 bases, with 14 bases between them. The CDR3 DNA reads as TGTGCCAGCAGTAATGGGCAGGATCGCTCCTACGAGCAGTACTTC. This sequence encodes CASSNGQDRSYEQYF.

This clone has a handful of counts. The gene calls are TRBV7-3 and TRBJ2-2; 8 bases fit TRBD1. Germline CDR1 is SGHTA and CDR2 is FQGTGA. CDR3 length equals 15 residues. V shed 2 bases, J shed 4 bases, and the junction held 3 bases outside the gene matches. The CDR3 nucleotides read TGTGCCAGCAGCTTATCAGGGGGCAGCACCGGGGAGCTGTTTTTT. Translation gives CASSLSGGSTGELFF.

Here the CDR3 reads CASSPLVRGGEYGYTF. DNA for the CDR3: TGTGCCAGCAGTCCCCTGGTACGAGGGGGCGAGTATGGCTACACCTTC. This chain joins TRBV6-2 or TRBV6-3 and TRBJ1-2, with 7 bases aligning to TRBD1. The CDR3 is made up of 16 amino acids. Germline assignment: CDR1 MNHEY and CDR2 SVGEGT. V lost 5 bases, J lost 5 bases, and 14 bases stayed unmatched.

The rearrangement links TRBV7-9 to TRBJ2-3; D unclear. Germline V gives CDR1 SEHNR, CDR2 FQNEAQ (reference sequence). Trimming took 6 bases from V and 0 from J, leaving 10 bases between them. The CDR3 runs to 14 residues. CDR3 bases: TGTGCCAGCAGTCCATTCACTAGCACAGATACGCAGTATTTT. This gives the protein CASSPFTSTDTQYF.